Each of the 29 T cell receptor beta chains below was sequenced from the same sample in a study of blood T cell repertoires in COVID-19. The table came from immunoSEQ multiplex PCR; TCRdb's copy has only in-frame clones and leaves some out. The sample has about 49,000 clones; 84% are singletons. Sequenced sample: peripheral blood. The receptors were gathered from a man in his forties or fifties with acute or convalescent COVID-19.

The chain employs TRBV19 and TRBJ1-4; D gene uncertain. V was shortened by 5 bases and J by 5 bases, with 21 bases between the two germline ends. The germline V gene encodes CDR1 LNHDA and CDR2 SQIVND (reference sequence). This CDR3 region has 17 residues. This CDR3 reads CASSLRPARGKNEKLFF. The CDR3 DNA reads as TGTGCCAGTAGTCTCCGCCCGGCTAGAGGAAAAAATGAAAAACTGTTTTTT.

This rearrangement joins TRBV24-1 to TRBJ1-5; D not certain. Germline V gene lookup returns CDR1 KGHDR and CDR2 SFDVKD. The V end lost 7 bases, the J end lost 15 bases, and 24 bases lay between the germline ends. This CDR3 spans 14 amino acids. CDR3 bases: TGTGCCACCAGAGGAGGCTTGGAAACAGATCTTTGGCATTTT. Translated: CATRGGLETDLWHF.

V usage is TRBV5-5 and J usage is TRBJ1-4, with D tentatively TRBD1 (5 bases). The CDR3 sequence is 14 residues long. Looked up from germline, CDR1 is SGHKS and CDR2 is YYEKEE (reference sequence). Trimming removed 1 base from V and 8 bases from J, with 12 bases in between. The CDR3: CASSLYGGYEKLFF. CDR3 bases: TGTGCCAGCAGCTTGTACGGGGGTTACGAAAAACTGTTTTTT.

CDR3 DNA sequence: TGTGCTAGTGGTTGGACTGTTACAGAGACCCAGTACTTC. It yields the protein CASGWTVTETQYF. This chain joins TRBV12-5 and TRBJ2-5; D possibly corresponds to TRBD2 (5 bases). Looked up from germline, CDR1 is LGHNT and CDR2 is FRNRAP. The CDR3 sequence is 13 residues long. Trimming removed 4 bases from V and 4 bases from J, with 10 bases in between.

J is TRBJ1-6 and V is TRBV5-4; D uncertain. V was cut by 4 bases and J by 9 bases, with 8 bases left in between. The CDR3 totals 12 residues. Germline lookup yields CDR1 SGHNT and CDR2 YYREEE (reference sequence). The chain's CDR3 is CASSDDISPLHF. As DNA, the CDR3 is TGTGCCAGCAGCGACGACATTTCACCCCTCCACTTT.

The rearrangement joins TRBV11-3 to TRBJ2-7, with a tentative D call TRBD1 (7 bases). The V end lost 5 bases, the J end lost 1 base, and 18 bases lay between the germline ends. Per the germline V gene, CDR1 is SGHNT and CDR2 is YENEEA. The CDR3 extends over 16 amino acids. The CDR3, as DNA: TGTGCCAGCAGCCCCGGGGGACAGACTACTTCCTACGAGCAGTACTTC. It specifies CASSPGGQTTSYEQYF.

CDR3 in amino acids: CASSKAGFNEQFF. The CDR3 DNA follows: TGTGCCAGCAGTAAAGCGGGCTTCAATGAGCAGTTCTTC. The rearrangement joins TRBV27 to TRBJ2-1; TRBD2 might be the D (6 bases). The CDR3 totals 13 residues. CDR1 and CDR2 (germline): MNHEY, SMNVEV (reference sequence). V lost 5 bases, J lost 6 bases, and 11 bases lay in between.

The chain is built from TRBV28 and TRBJ2-1; D is undetermined. This CDR3 comprises 14 residues. V lost 4 bases to trimming and J lost 6 bases, with 13 bases between them. Germline-derived CDR1 and CDR2 are MDHEN and SYDVKM. The CDR3 DNA reads TGTGCCAGCAGTTACCCCCAGGCCCCCAATGAGCAGTTCTTC. Its protein is CASSYPQAPNEQFF.

This chain joins TRBV3-1 (or the pseudogene TRBV3-2) and TRBJ2-1, with D possibly being TRBD2 (5 bases). This CDR3 region has 13 residues. The V end was cut by 1 base, the J end by 10 bases, with 11 bases between. CDR1 and CDR2 from the germline V gene are LGHDT and YNNKEL (reference sequence). The CDR3 nucleotides are TGTGCCAGCAGCCAAGGAGGGTTCCGAGAGCAGTTCTTC. Amino acid sequence: CASSQGGFREQFF.

This clone came up a few times. The chain has TRBV9 and TRBJ1-2; tentative D call: TRBD1 (6 bases). Germline V gene data show CDR1 as SGDLS and CDR2 as YYNGEE. Trimming stripped 4 bases from V and 3 bases from J, with 10 bases between. The CDR3 loop spans 13 amino acids. The chain's CDR3 is CASSPNRDYGYTF. The CDR3 DNA is TGTGCCAGCAGCCCCAACAGGGACTATGGCTACACCTTC.

The genes are TRBV30 and TRBJ2-6; 9 positions agree with TRBD2. Germline trimming cut 2 bases from V and 0 bases from J; bases unmatched to any gene: 14. This CDR3 spans 20 amino acids. Germline V gene sequence: CDR1 GTSNPN, CDR2 SVGIG (reference sequence). In nucleotides, the CDR3 is TGTGCCTGGAGTAACAGGCCTAGCGGGGAATCAGACTCTGGGGCCAACGTCCTGACTTTC. It specifies CAWSNRPSGESDSGANVLTF.

The chain uses TRBV10-3 and TRBJ2-1; TRBD2 aligns across 7 bases. The CDR3 consists of 12 residues. J lost 7 bases, V lost 10 bases, and 7 bases had no gene match. Germline values: CDR1 ENHRY, CDR2 SYGVKD. CDR3 sequence (DNA): TGTGCCACCTCTGCTAGCGGTAATGAGCAGTTCTTC. Its translation: CATSASGNEQFF.

The chain uses TRBV3-1 (or the pseudogene TRBV3-2) and TRBJ2-7, with D possibly TRBD1 on 6 matching bases. V lost 0 bases and J lost 0, with 18 bases in between. The CDR3 consists of 18 residues. Per the germline V gene, CDR1 is LGHDT and CDR2 is YNNKEL (reference sequence). The CDR3 is CASSQETRGRGFSYEQYF. The CDR3 DNA sequence: TGTGCCAGCAGCCAAGAAACAAGGGGCAGGGGATTCTCCTACGAGCAGTACTTC.

The chain combines TRBV2 with TRBJ2-5; TRBD1 agrees at 12 bases. The V and J ends lost 3 bases and 5 bases, in that order; junction bases with no gene match: 4. The CDR3 length is 15 residues. Germline CDR1 SNHLY, CDR2 FYNNEI. The DNA of the CDR3 is TGTGCCAGCAGTGAGGCGGGACAGGGGGCCGAGACCCAGTACTTC. Protein sequence: CASSEAGQGAETQYF.

The chain carries TRBV28 and TRBJ2-1; 7 bases are a match to TRBD1. V lost 6 bases to trimming and J lost 12 bases; unmatched junction nucleotides: 17. This CDR3 comprises 15 residues. The germline V gene has CDR1 MDHEN and CDR2 SYDVKM. CDR3 residues: CASRSGDRGVLGQFF. The CDR3 nucleotides read TGTGCCAGCAGGTCTGGGGACAGAGGGGTCCTCGGGCAGTTCTTC.

This clone showed up just a few times. V is TRBV5-5 and J is TRBJ2-7, with a weak D call TRBD1 (6 bases). Per germline, CDR1 SGHKS and CDR2 YYEKEE (reference sequence). Deletions cut 4 bases from V and 6 bases from J, with 20 bases between. The CDR3 contains 15 residues. CDR3 residues: CASSGGGGYLGEQYF. CDR3 nucleotides: TGTGCCAGCAGCGGGGGCGGTGGGTATTTAGGCGAGCAGTACTTC.

The chain recombines TRBV7-2 with TRBJ2-3; D is perhaps TRBD2 (6 bases). CDR1 is SGHTA and CDR2 is FQGNSA in the germline V gene. Trimming pared 2 bases from V and 0 bases from J, leaving 9 bases between. The CDR3 is 15 amino acids. The CDR3 is CASSLPGGSTDTQYF. DNA of the CDR3: TGTGCCAGCAGCTTACCCGGGGGAAGCACAGATACGCAGTATTTT.

This clone has a single count. The chain combines TRBV9 with TRBJ2-2; 7 nucleotides line up with TRBD1. The V gene end was trimmed by 8 bases and the J gene end by 0 bases; junction bases not matched to a gene: 7. The germline V gene encodes CDR1 SGDLS and CDR2 YYNGEE. The CDR3 is made up of 15 amino acids. DNA of the CDR3: TGTGCCAGTAAAGGGGACAGAGCGAACACCGGGGAGCTGTTTTTT. Amino acid sequence: CASKGDRANTGELFF.

The J gene is TRBJ2-3, the V gene TRBV19, with no clear D. The ends were cut back, 1 base at V and 6 bases at J, with 8 bases in the middle. Looked up from germline, CDR1 is LNHDA and CDR2 is SQIVND (reference sequence). This CDR3 has 13 amino acids. This chain's CDR3 is CASSIAGADTQYF. The CDR3 DNA is TGTGCCAGTAGTATAGCCGGTGCGGATACGCAGTATTTT.

V is TRBV28 and J is TRBJ1-2; D gene ambiguous. V was trimmed by 6 bases and J by 3 bases, leaving 11 bases between them. The germline CDR1 and CDR2 sequences are MDHEN and SYDVKM. The CDR3 spans 13 residues. The CDR3 region has the DNA TGTGCCAGCAGCCTTCAGACATACTATGGCTACACCTTC. It codes for CASSLQTYYGYTF.

The chain combines TRBV27 with TRBJ1-6; 7 nucleotides match TRBD1. The junction had 7 bases not matched to a gene; V was cut back by 2 bases and J by 12 bases. The CDR3 is 14 residues long. Germline V lookup: CDR1 MNHEY, CDR2 SMNVEV (reference sequence). The CDR3 sequence: CASSLDRALKPLHF. The CDR3 nucleotides read TGTGCCAGCAGTTTAGACAGGGCCCTCAAACCCCTCCACTTT.

The chain recombines TRBV6-2 or TRBV6-3 with TRBJ1-1; D may be TRBD1 (6 bases). CDR1 is MNHEY and CDR2 is SVGEGT in the germline V gene. The V and J ends lost 0 bases and 2 bases respectively, with 13 bases between them. This CDR3 contains 16 residues. The CDR3 sequence: CASSYSNYRDNTEAFF. CDR3 sequence (DNA): TGTGCCAGCAGTTACTCTAACTACAGGGATAACACTGAAGCTTTCTTT.

This chain joins TRBV7-9 and TRBJ2-1, with 13 bases identical to TRBD2. This CDR3 region has 16 residues. Germline V CDR1 and CDR2: SEHNR, FQNEAQ (reference sequence). The V segment lost 5 bases and the J segment 8 bases; nucleotides outside the gene matches: 9. The CDR3 sequence is CASSLTSGGARYEQFF. The CDR3 region has the DNA TGTGCCAGCAGCCTCACTAGCGGGGGGGCCAGATATGAGCAGTTCTTC.

This chain connects TRBV4-1 to TRBJ2-7, with D perhaps matching TRBD2 (6 bases). Germline CDR1 MGHRA, CDR2 YSYEKL. The CDR3 has 9 residues. The CDR3: CASSPDYRV. CDR3 nucleotide sequence: TGCGCCAGCAGCCCGGACTATCGAGTC.

The V call is TRBV7-9, the J call TRBJ1-6; tentatively, D is TRBD1 (6 bases). Germline V gene lookup returns CDR1 SEHNR and CDR2 FQNEAQ (reference sequence). The CDR3 contains 15 residues. V was clipped by 5 bases and J by 14 bases, with 22 bases between them. The CDR3 region is CASSHALGGVGTLHF. DNA of the CDR3: TGTGCCAGCAGCCACGCACTAGGGGGAGTGGGGACCCTCCACTTT.

The V call is TRBV3-1 (or the pseudogene TRBV3-2), the J call TRBJ2-1, with D unresolved. Germline V gene lookup returns CDR1 LGHDT and CDR2 YNNKEL (reference sequence). V was clipped by 2 bases and J by 10 bases, with 9 bases between them. This CDR3 comprises 12 residues. CDR3 region: CASSQSYREQFF. DNA of the CDR3: TGTGCCAGCAGCCAATCCTACCGAGAGCAGTTCTTC.

This sequence joins TRBV28 and TRBJ1-4; D ambiguous. Trimming shortened V by 2 bases and J by 0 bases, and 13 bases separated the two germline ends. Looked up from germline, CDR1 is MDHEN and CDR2 is SYDVKM. The CDR3 extends over 17 amino acids. DNA for the CDR3: TGTGCCAGCAGTTTAGGGCGGGCCATTGCAACTAATGAAAAACTGTTTTTT. This codes for CASSLGRAIATNEKLFF.

The chain combines TRBV9 with TRBJ1-1, with D maybe TRBD1 (6 bases). The CDR3 is 17 residues long. With 3 bases removed from V and 5 bases from J, the gap between germline ends came to 23 bases. Per the germline V gene, CDR1 is SGDLS and CDR2 is YYNGEE. The CDR3 DNA is TGTGCCAGCAGCGCCCTGACGGGGGGGGCCAAGGGGACTGAAGCTTTCTTT. Amino acid sequence: CASSALTGGAKGTEAFF. The variable domain in full, completed from reference TRBV9 and TRBJ1-1, reads DSGVTQTPKHLITATGQRVTLRCSPRSGDLSVYWYQQSLDQGLQFLIQYYNGEERAKGNILERFSAQQFPDLHSELNLSSLELGDSALYFCASSALTGGAKGTEAFFGQGTRLTVV.

The rearrangement joins TRBV10-2 to TRBJ1-2, with a possible D match to TRBD1 (5 bases). Germline V lookup: CDR1 WSHSY, CDR2 SAAADI. This CDR3 has 13 amino acids. With 9 bases removed from V and 7 bases from J, the gap between germline ends came to 18 bases. CDR3 protein: CASTGRAGGGYTF. The CDR3 nucleotides are TGCGCCAGTACAGGACGGGCGGGAGGTGGCTACACCTTC.